This T cell receptor beta chain stems from a study of vaccination and CD4 T cells after COVID-19. Overall study results and limits: Reactive clone data from convalescent patients indicated a median of about 86% appearing only post-vaccination.

Worth noting for this clonotype: The antigen remains unidentified.

Noted treatment: roughly nine-day PBMC culture with coronavirus spike peptide pools or control peptides (ViraFEST assay). Every well contained some 2 million PBMCs, which were grown with about 10 IU/ml IL-2 and approximately 9.5 ug/ml peptide pools. Trimming pared 7 bases from V and 7 bases from J, leaving 13 bases between. Germline lookup yields CDR1 SNHLY and CDR2 FYNNEI. This CDR3 is 13 amino acids long. Sequenced with the Oncomine TCR Beta short-read assay was DNA taken from cultured CD4+ T cells. TCRdb independently ran MiXCR on the PCR reads; one entry per CDR3 protein. The sample includes some 17,000 distinct CDR3 sequences, less than 70% of them seen just once.

Material: CD4+ T cells from blood, cultured in vitro. The sequence derives from a human donor who had recovered from COVID-19. V and J are TRBV2 and TRBJ2-2; D gene ambiguous. CDR3 sequence (DNA): TGTGCCAGCACGAGGATAGGAGACGGGGAGCTGTTTTTT. Its protein product is CASTRIGDGELFF.